A single sample gave rise to the 24 T cell receptor beta chains below, sequenced in a study of blood T cell repertoires in COVID-19. The method was immunoSEQ multiplex PCR; TCRdb's version includes in-frame clones alone and lacks a portion of them. This sample has over 80,000 clones; roughly 86% occur once, and the top ten carry about 7.3%. The sequencing input was peripheral blood. The receptors shown here come from a man between 65 and 85 years old with acute or convalescent COVID-19.

The chain has TRBV24-1 and TRBJ1-2; TRBD1 might be the D (6 bases). V was trimmed by 4 bases and J by 8 bases, leaving 13 bases between them. Germline CDR1 reads KGHDR; CDR2 reads SFDVKD. The CDR3 loop spans 13 amino acids. The DNA for the CDR3 is TGTGCCACCAGTGACCCCAACAGGGTCGGCTACACCTTC. Translation: CATSDPNRVGYTF.

V usage is TRBV3-1 (or the pseudogene TRBV3-2) and J usage is TRBJ2-4, with a weak D call TRBD1 (6 bases). Germline assignment: CDR1 LGHDT and CDR2 YNNKEL (reference sequence). Trimming cost V 1 base and J 1 base, with 11 bases left between them. CDR3 size: 16 residues. The CDR3, as DNA: TGTGCCAGCAGCCAAGGAACAGGGCTCGCCAAAAACATTCAGTACTTC. Its protein is CASSQGTGLAKNIQYF.

The genes are TRBV10-2 and TRBJ1-2; D is perhaps TRBD1 (6 bases). The CDR3 sequence is 12 residues long. Germline CDR1 and CDR2: WSHSY and SAAADI. V was pared by 2 bases and J by 6 bases, with 7 bases between. The CDR3 here is CASSERGNGYTF. The CDR3 bases are TGCGCCAGCAGTGAGAGGGGGAATGGCTACACCTTC.

The rearrangement uses TRBV4-3 and TRBJ1-6; TRBD1 aligns across 8 bases. This CDR3 contains 14 residues. The trim removed 4 bases at V and 9 bases at J, leaving 5 bases unmatched. Germline CDR1 LGHNA, CDR2 YSLEER. CDR3 nucleotides: TGCGCCAGCAGCCTACAGGGGGAGGGTTCACCCCTCCACTTT. Protein: CASSLQGEGSPLHF.

The CDR3 sequence: CASSLSGIHSPLHF. CDR3 DNA sequence: TGTGCCAGCAGCTTATCCGGGATACATTCACCCCTCCACTTT. The chain links TRBV7-9 to TRBJ1-6; D ambiguous. V lost 2 bases to trimming and J lost 8 bases, with 10 bases between them. CDR1 is SEHNR, CDR2 FQNEAQ, per germline (reference sequence). The CDR3 is made up of 14 amino acids.

This clone was counted once. V gene TRBV24-1 combines with J gene TRBJ2-2; possible D gene TRBD2, 7 bases. The CDR3 length is 16 residues. V dropped 3 bases and J dropped 3 bases, with 13 bases sitting between them. Germline loops: CDR1 KGHDR, CDR2 SFDVKD. This CDR3 is CATSDPRGRYTGELFF. The CDR3 region has the DNA TGTGCCACCAGTGATCCGCGGGGGCGTTACACCGGGGAGCTGTTTTTT.

The rearrangement links TRBV14 to TRBJ1-6; TRBD1 aligns across 7 bases. Germline trimming cut 0 bases from V and 7 bases from J; bases unmatched to any gene: 0. The CDR3 consists of 14 residues. CDR1 and CDR2 (germline): SGHDN, FVKESK. CDR3 in DNA: TGTGCCAGCAGCCAAGACAGGGGGAATTCACCCCTCCACTTT. Protein product: CASSQDRGNSPLHF.

This chain uses TRBV6-1 with TRBJ1-1; perhaps TRBD1 as D (5 bases). The V and J ends lost 1 base and 6 bases respectively, with 15 bases between them. The CDR3 extends over 15 amino acids. Germline-derived CDR1 and CDR2 are MNHNS and SASEGT. In DNA form, the CDR3 reads TGTGCCAGCAGTGAAGTGCTGGGGGGAGGCCCTGAAGCTTTCTTT. This translates into CASSEVLGGGPEAFF.

The chain employs TRBV18 and TRBJ1-4, with unresolved D. The germline CDR1 and CDR2 sequences are KGHSH and LQKENI. The ends were cut back, 2 bases at V and 5 bases at J, with 15 bases in the middle. The CDR3 spans 16 residues. For the CDR3, the DNA is TGTGCCAGCTCACCATTTTCCGGGGTAGAAAATGAAAAACTGTTTTTT. Its protein product is CASSPFSGVENEKLFF.

In its sample, this clone was seen once. V and J are TRBV7-9 and TRBJ2-7; 9 nucleotides line up with TRBD2. This CDR3 spans 13 amino acids. Trimming removed 10 bases from V and 6 bases from J; junction bases left unmatched: 10. The germline CDR1 and CDR2 sequences are SEHNR and FQNEAQ (reference sequence). The DNA of the CDR3 is TGTGCCATACCGCGGGGGGGACTCGGCGAGCAGTACTTC. Translation gives CAIPRGGLGEQYF.

The CDR3 bases are TGTGCCAGCAGTCCAGGGCCGAGCGGGGAGCTGTTTTTT. This translates into CASSPGPSGELFF. This sequence joins TRBV28 and TRBJ2-2; D is possibly TRBD1 (5 bases). V lost 5 bases, J lost 7 bases, and 11 bases lay in between. This CDR3 comprises 13 residues. Germline values: CDR1 MDHEN, CDR2 SYDVKM.

A single count supports this clone. The V and J genes are TRBV5-1 and TRBJ1-1; the D is unclear. Trimming removed 0 bases at V and 7 bases at J, with 10 bases between. The CDR3 is made up of 13 amino acids. Germline CDR1 reads SGHRS; CDR2 reads YFSETQ. The CDR3 loop reads CASSLAFPVEAFF. The CDR3, as DNA: TGCGCCAGCAGCTTGGCGTTTCCCGTTGAAGCTTTCTTT.

This chain joins TRBV29-1 and TRBJ2-3; 14 bases map to TRBD2. This CDR3 contains 14 residues. J was trimmed by 8 bases and V by 6 bases; bases with no gene match: 7. Germline loops: CDR1 SQVTM, CDR2 ANQGSEA. The CDR3 DNA sequence: TGCAGCGTCGGGACTAGCGGGGGAGTTGGTACGCAGTATTTT. Its translation: CSVGTSGGVGTQYF.

The rearrangement uses TRBV7-9 and TRBJ2-7; D possibly corresponds to TRBD1 (5 bases). The CDR3 is 15 residues long. CDR1 SEHNR and CDR2 FQNEAQ come from the germline V gene (reference sequence). Trimming took 1 base from V and 2 from J, leaving 12 bases between them. CDR3 DNA: TGTGCCAGCAGCTTAGGGCAGGGTAGGACCTACGAGCAGTACTTC. Translating gives CASSLGQGRTYEQYF.

This rearrangement joins TRBV7-2 to TRBJ2-1, with 7 bases identical to TRBD1. Germline V lookup: CDR1 SGHTA, CDR2 FQGNSA. The V segment lost 4 bases and the J segment 4 bases; nucleotides outside the gene matches: 10. The CDR3 extends over 16 amino acids. The CDR3 DNA reads as TGTGCCAGCAGCTCCTTCTCCGGGACAGTATACAATGAGCAGTTCTTC. Its protein product is CASSSFSGTVYNEQFF. Together with reference TRBV7-2 and TRBJ2-1, the CDR3 gives the full variable domain: GAGVSQSPSNKVTEKGKDVELRCDPISGHTALYWYRQSLGQGLEFLIYFQGNSAPDKSGLPSDRFSAERTGGSVSTLTIQRTQQEDSAVYLCASSSFSGTVYNEQFFGPGTRLTVL.

The chain combines TRBV6-5 with TRBJ2-2; 9 nucleotides line up with TRBD1. CDR3 length equals 14 residues. Germline V lookup: CDR1 MNHEY, CDR2 SVGAGI. Losses at the gene ends were 10 bases for V and 7 bases for J; bases not matched to a gene: 10. CDR3 amino acids: CATKAGTGYGELFF. CDR3 DNA: TGTGCCACCAAAGCCGGGACAGGGTACGGGGAGCTGTTTTTT.

Remarks on this clone: Compared with germline, one end of the junction differs, possibly owing to a read error. V is TRBV19 and J is TRBJ2-7; D might be TRBD1 (6 bases). Germline CDR1 reads LNHDA; CDR2 reads SQIVND (reference sequence). This CDR3 contains 14 residues. The CDR3 reads CASTIGGGSSEQYF. DNA of the CDR3: TGTGCCAGTACCATAGGGGGTGGGTCCTCCGAGCAGTACTTC. The whole variable domain, remainder taken from reference TRBV19 and TRBJ2-7, is DGGITQSPKYLFRKEGQNVTLSCEQNLNHDAMYWYRQDPGQGLRLIYYSQIVNDFQKGDIAEGYSVSREKKESFPLTVTSAQKNPTAFYLCASTIGGGSSEQYFGPGTRLTVT.

The V call is TRBV2, the J call TRBJ1-5; D may be TRBD1 (6 bases). This CDR3 region has 13 residues. V was clipped by 4 bases and J by 4 bases, with 8 bases between them. Germline CDR1 is SNHLY and CDR2 is FYNNEI. CDR3 sequence (DNA): TGTGCCAGCAGTGGGACAGTTAATCAGCCCCAGCATTTT. Its protein is CASSGTVNQPQHF.

The V call is TRBV5-4, the J call TRBJ1-1, with a tentative D call TRBD1 (5 bases). The germline V gene encodes CDR1 SGHNT and CDR2 YYREEE (reference sequence). CDR3 length: 14 residues. V lost 5 bases, J lost 3 bases, and 14 bases lay in between. Here the CDR3 DNA reads TGTGCCAGCAGATCGGGGGGAGGTGACACTGAAGCTTTCTTT. It codes for CASRSGGGDTEAFF. Using reference TRBV5-4 and TRBJ1-1 for the parts outside the CDR3, the full variable domain is ETGVTQSPTHLIKTRGQQVTLRCSSQSGHNTVSWYQQALGQGPQFIFQYYREEENGRGNFPPRFSGLQFPNYSSELNVNALELDDSALYLCASRSGGGDTEAFFGQGTRLTVV.

The CDR3 DNA reads as TGTGCCAGCAGCAAGGACAGGGCAGGCAATGAGCAGTTCTTC. Protein sequence: CASSKDRAGNEQFF. The J gene is TRBJ2-1, the V gene TRBV21-1; the table's TRBD1 call for D was not verified on the DNA. TRBV21-1 is marked as a pseudogene. The CDR3 consists of 14 residues.

The chain employs TRBV6-5 and TRBJ2-7; 7 bases match TRBD2. Germline trimming cut 6 bases from V and 3 bases from J; bases unmatched to any gene: 8. Germline lookup yields CDR1 MNHEY and CDR2 SVGAGI. CDR3 length: 14 amino acids. Written as DNA, the CDR3 is TGTGCCAGCAGCTCGTCCAGCGGGGACTACGAGCAGTACTTC. Translation: CASSSSSGDYEQYF.

The gene calls are TRBV19 and TRBJ1-1; a possible D gene is TRBD1 (5 bases). Trimming stripped 3 bases from V and 1 base from J, with 9 bases between. CDR1 and CDR2 from the germline V gene are LNHDA and SQIVND (reference sequence). This CDR3 spans 14 amino acids. In DNA form, the CDR3 reads TGTGCCAGTAGTATGATTGACAGGAACACTGAAGCTTTCTTT. It codes for CASSMIDRNTEAFF. The full variable domain, its missing parts supplied by reference TRBV19 and TRBJ1-1, is DGGITQSPKYLFRKEGQNVTLSCEQNLNHDAMYWYRQDPGQGLRLIYYSQIVNDFQKGDIAEGYSVSREKKESFPLTVTSAQKNPTAFYLCASSMIDRNTEAFFGQGTRLTVV.

The genes are TRBV12-3 or TRBV12-4 and TRBJ2-1; D is possibly TRBD2 (5 bases). There are 12 residues in the CDR3. Trimming took 3 bases from V and 9 from J, leaving 9 bases between them. The CDR3 coding sequence is TGTGCCAGCAGTTTCGGAGGAAGTGAGCAGTTCTTC. As protein: CASSFGGSEQFF.

The V call is TRBV3-1 (or the pseudogene TRBV3-2), the J call TRBJ2-1; D is ambiguous. CDR1 is LGHDT, CDR2 YNNKEL, per germline (reference sequence). The CDR3 loop spans 14 amino acids. Deletions cut 3 bases from V and 0 bases from J, with 6 bases between. In DNA, the CDR3 is TGTGCCAGCAGCCACCTCAGCTCCTACAATGAGCAGTTCTTC. Protein product: CASSHLSSYNEQFF.